This TCR beta chain was profiled in a study of T cells in Graves' hyperthyroidism and ophthalmopathy. V lost 3 bases to trimming and J lost 2 bases; unmatched junction nucleotides: 3. This CDR3 has 15 residues. CDR1 is SEHNR, CDR2 FQNEAQ, per germline (reference sequence). RNA transcripts provided the source from which TCR beta CDR3 regions were amplified. When the TCR CDR3 underwent first-round RT-PCR, the HTBI primer set was used. TCRdb analysed the multiplex PCR reads with MiXCR anew, one entry per CDR3 protein. Of fewer than 650,000 distinct CDR3 sequences listed, approximately 49% were seen once; the top ten hold roughly 45%. Whole-study results and caveats: Ophthalmopathy could be told apart from stable hyperthyroidism with a 13 V-J model. Before onset, by a median of around 6.4 months, the model predicted ophthalmopathy.

There are many counts of this clonotype. Antigen unknown. The sample consisted of peripheral blood or thyroid tissue (not recorded which). The receptor's source is an adult woman with Graves' disease, either hyperthyroidism or ophthalmopathy (not recorded which). The chain uses TRBV7-9 and TRBJ2-3, with 9 bases aligning to TRBD2. This CDR3 reads CASSFLAGITDTQYF. CDR3 DNA sequence: TGTGCCAGCAGCTTCCTAGCGGGAATCACAGATACGCAGTATTTT.